Below are 9 T cell receptor beta chains sequenced from a single sample in a study of shared clonotypes between healthy human individuals. Only in-frame clones appear in the TCRdb table, and some are missing; sequencing was by immunoSEQ multiplex PCR. This sample carries about 490,000 clones, around 79% of them seen once, and the ten largest clones take more than 10%. Sequencing was done on a sample of PBMCs. The source is a woman aged 40 to 50 in good health. Some clones in this sample may be carry-over from other donors' samples.

The rearrangement links TRBV4-3 to TRBJ2-1, with D hard to call. The V and J ends lost 1 base and 10 bases respectively, with 20 bases between them. Germline CDR1 LGHNA, CDR2 YSLEER. This CDR3 has 16 residues. In DNA form, the CDR3 reads TGCGCCAGCAGCCAAGCGCCCACCGGGCTAGGTACGGAGCAGTTCTTC. It encodes CASSQAPTGLGTEQFF.

This rearrangement joins TRBV28 to TRBJ2-3; D may be TRBD1 or TRBD2 (5 bases each). V lost 2 bases to trimming and J lost 5 bases, with 14 bases between them. The CDR3 is made up of 15 amino acids. Germline lookup yields CDR1 MDHEN and CDR2 SYDVKM. The CDR3 spells CASSLSAGTVDTQYF. For the CDR3, the DNA is TGTGCCAGCAGTTTAAGCGCAGGGACCGTAGATACGCAGTATTTT.

V and J are TRBV5-4 and TRBJ2-5; 8 nucleotides align to TRBD2. CDR1 and CDR2 from the germline V gene are SGHNT and YYREEE (reference sequence). With V trimmed by 5 bases and J by 3 bases, 3 bases remained unmatched. The CDR3 runs 13 residues. The CDR3 spells CASRSSGEETQYF. The CDR3 region has the DNA TGTGCCAGCAGGAGTAGCGGGGAAGAGACCCAGTACTTC.

The chain recombines TRBV7-8 with TRBJ2-7; 10 bases line up with TRBD1. With 1 base clipped from V and 6 bases from J, the junction kept 9 bases outside the gene matches. The CDR3 covers 16 residues. Germline values: CDR1 SGHVS, CDR2 FQNEAQ. The CDR3 is CASSLDSIGQGVEQYF. For the CDR3, the DNA is TGTGCCAGCAGCTTAGATAGCATCGGACAGGGGGTCGAGCAGTACTTC.

The chain joins TRBV2 to TRBJ2-6; tentative D call: TRBD1 (5 bases). The V gene lost 7 bases and the J gene lost 0 bases, with 13 bases spanning the gap. This CDR3 has 16 residues. Per the germline V gene, CDR1 is SNHLY and CDR2 is FYNNEI. CDR3 in DNA: TGTGCCAGCACTCAAACAGGCTCCTCTGGGGCCAACGTCCTGACTTTC. This sequence encodes CASTQTGSSGANVLTF. The whole variable domain, filled in from reference TRBV2 and TRBJ2-6, reads EPEVTQTPSHQVTQMGQEVILRCVPISNHLYFYWYRQILGQKVEFLVSFYNNEISEKSEIFDDQFSVERPDGSNFTLKIRSTKLEDSAMYFCASTQTGSSGANVLTFGAGSRLTVL.

The V gene is TRBV28, the J gene TRBJ2-4; either TRBD1 or TRBD2 may supply D (5 bases each). Between the trimmed V and J ends, which lost 5 bases and 6 bases, there was a span of 20 bases. Germline V gene lookup returns CDR1 MDHEN and CDR2 SYDVKM. There are 16 residues in the CDR3. The DNA for the CDR3 is TGTGCCAGCAGTGTTTCGGCCCCAGGGCGGGCAAACATTCAGTACTTC. It codes for CASSVSAPGRANIQYF.

The J gene is TRBJ1-2, the V gene TRBV20-1; TRBD1 is a possible D gene (6 bases). The length of the CDR3 is 11 residues. Germline V CDR1 and CDR2: DFQATT, SNEGSKA (reference sequence). The ends were cut back, 4 bases at V and 8 bases at J, with 11 bases in the middle. The CDR3 sequence is CSAKQGRGYTF. Here the CDR3 DNA reads TGCAGTGCTAAACAGGGAAGGGGCTACACCTTC.

This rearrangement joins TRBV2 to TRBJ1-2, with D possibly matching TRBD1 (5 bases). This CDR3 has 14 residues. Trimming took off 0 bases at V and 4 bases at J, with 9 bases between the two ends. CDR1 SNHLY and CDR2 FYNNEI come from the germline V gene. CDR3 region: CASSEAQGGYGYTF. In DNA, the CDR3 is TGTGCCAGCAGTGAAGCGCAGGGAGGCTATGGCTACACCTTC.

This clone has more than one count but fewer than ten. The sample contains more than one DNA sequence encoding this CDR3. The V gene is TRBV6-1, the J gene TRBJ1-5; no clear D. Germline V gene sequence: CDR1 MNHNS, CDR2 SASEGT. There are 15 residues in the CDR3. Trimming pared 3 bases from V and 0 bases from J, leaving 9 bases between. Here the CDR3 reads CASSDRGLSNQPQHF. The CDR3 DNA sequence: TGTGCCAGCAGTGATAGAGGGCTTAGCAATCAGCCCCAGCATTTT.